Each of the 16 T cell receptor beta chains below was sequenced from the same sample in a study of metastatic and nonmetastatic thyroid tumors. TCRdb re-processed the PCR reads through MiXCR. In the table there are tens of thousands of clones, more than 15% of which are singletons. Ahead of thyroid surgery, no patient had received treatment of any kind. The sequencing input was blood. The receptor set was obtained from a female donor with papillary thyroid cancer or a benign thyroid nodule (not recorded which). Some clones in this sample may be carry-over from other donors' samples.

For this clone: One junction end disagrees with the germline gene, perhaps due to a read error. The V and J genes are TRBV6-1 and TRBJ1-2; no firm D call. CDR3 size: 14 residues. Per the germline V gene, CDR1 is MNHNS and CDR2 is SASEGT. The CDR3 DNA sequence: TGTGCCAACAGTGAACGAGGAGGGAATTATGGCTACACATTC. Its translation: CANSERGGNYGYTF.

A few counts support this clone. The genes are TRBV10-3 and TRBJ1-3; 7 nucleotides match TRBD1. The CDR3 runs 15 residues. The V gene's germline CDR1 is ENHRY and CDR2 SYGVKD. The V and J ends lost 4 bases and 0 bases, in that order; junction bases with no gene match: 3. This chain's CDR3 is CAISAGGSSGNTIYF. The CDR3 region has the DNA TGTGCCATCAGTGCAGGGGGGAGCTCTGGAAACACCATATATTTT.

This clone was detected ten times or more. The gene calls are TRBV6-1 and TRBJ1-4; 7 bases map to TRBD1. Trimming removed 2 bases from V and 11 bases from J; junction bases left unmatched: 8. Germline V gene data show CDR1 as MNHNS and CDR2 as SASEGT. The CDR3 loop spans 14 amino acids. This chain's CDR3 is CASSERGQLGKLFF. The CDR3 nucleotides read TGTGCCAGCAGTGAAAGGGGACAGCTTGGGAAACTGTTTTTT.

The rearrangement uses TRBV12-3 or TRBV12-4 and TRBJ1-1, with a possible D match to TRBD1 (5 bases). The CDR3 has 14 residues. Trimming cost V 10 bases and J 3 bases, with 18 bases left between them. The CDR3 nucleotides read TGTGCCAACAGGAACCGAGCCCTACACACTGAAGCTTTCTTT. Its translation is CANRNRALHTEAFF.

This clone has only a few counts. The genes are TRBV6-1 and TRBJ1-1; D gene uncertain. Germline CDR1 and CDR2: MNHNS and SASEGT. There are 15 residues in the CDR3. Trimming shortened V by 7 bases and J by 2 bases, and 17 bases separated the two germline ends. CDR3 sequence reads: CASTPRSGTNTEAFF. The CDR3 coding sequence is TGTGCCAGCACCCCCAGGTCCGGAACTAACACTGAAGCTTTCTTT.

This clone was counted many times. This chain joins TRBV4-1 and TRBJ2-7; maybe TRBD1 (6 bases). Germline V lookup: CDR1 MGHRA, CDR2 YSYEKL. The CDR3 length is 16 residues. V was clipped by 1 base and J by 9 bases, with 22 bases between them. CDR3 sequence: CASSQVGLGALDAQYF. The CDR3 DNA reads TGCGCCAGCAGCCAAGTTGGTCTGGGGGCGCTGGATGCGCAGTACTTC.

This clone was seen ten or more times. The gene calls are TRBV25-1 and TRBJ1-3; D may be TRBD1 (6 bases). The CDR3 runs 15 residues. V was trimmed by 3 bases and J by 6 bases, leaving 15 bases between them. CDR1 and CDR2 (germline): MGHDK, SYGVNS. Written as DNA, the CDR3 is TGTGCCAGCAGTGATTCGCAGGGGTTTACAAACACCATATATTTT. Amino acids: CASSDSQGFTNTIYF.

The rearrangement joins TRBV2 to TRBJ2-7, with 8 bases that match TRBD1. V trimming: 3 bases; J trimming: 3 bases; junction bases outside the gene matches: 4. CDR1 SNHLY and CDR2 FYNNEI come from the germline V gene. The CDR3 sequence is 14 residues long. The CDR3 coding sequence is TGTGCCAGCAGTGATTTGGGACAGGTCTACGAGCAGTACTTC. The encoded protein is CASSDLGQVYEQYF.

The V call is TRBV5-4, the J call TRBJ2-4; D is uncertain. The CDR3 extends over 15 amino acids. V shed 1 base and J shed 5 bases, with 13 bases lying between them. The germline V gene encodes CDR1 SGHNT and CDR2 YYREEE (reference sequence). CDR3 nucleotides: TGTGCCAGCAGCTTGTCACCTGGACGGGAAAACATTCAGTACTTC. This gives the protein CASSLSPGRENIQYF.

This clone was detected ten times or more. The chain recombines TRBV6-2 or TRBV6-3 with TRBJ2-3; D is undetermined. V was clipped by 5 bases and J by 0 bases, with 0 bases between them. CDR1 is MNHEY and CDR2 is SVGEGT in the germline V gene. The CDR3 contains 11 residues. Here the CDR3 DNA reads TGTGCCAGCAGTAGCACAGATACGCAGTATTTT. This translates into CASSSTDTQYF.

The chain recombines TRBV4-2 with TRBJ2-3, with 8 bases that match TRBD2. The CDR3 is made up of 17 amino acids. After removal of 0 bases from V and 2 bases from J, the junction contained 7 bases not matched to a gene. Germline V gives CDR1 LGHNA, CDR2 YNFKEQ. CDR3 sequence reads: CASSQEPSGGATDTQYF. In DNA, the CDR3 is TGTGCCAGCAGCCAAGAGCCGAGCGGGGGTGCCACAGATACGCAGTATTTT.

The J gene is TRBJ2-2, the V gene TRBV20-1; possibly TRBD1 for D (6 bases). This CDR3 has 16 residues. Germline values: CDR1 DFQATT, CDR2 SNEGSKA (reference sequence). Trimming took off 0 bases at V and 3 bases at J, with 14 bases between the two ends. This chain's CDR3 is CSARDRGRGDTGELFF. The CDR3 nucleotides read TGCAGTGCTAGAGACCGGGGCAGGGGAGACACCGGGGAGCTGTTTTTT.

As for this clone: A much larger clonotype is one base distant, so this may be a read error. J is TRBJ2-6 and V is TRBV10-3; D is possibly TRBD1 or TRBD2 (6 bases each). CDR1 is ENHRY, CDR2 SYGVKD, per germline. Trimming removed 8 bases from V and 1 base from J, with 15 bases in between. The length of the CDR3 is 16 residues. The CDR3 loop reads CAIGWRGASGANVLTF. DNA of the CDR3: TGTGCCATCGGGTGGAGGGGGGCGTCTGGGGCCAACGTCCTGACTTTC.

This clone has at least ten counts. The gene calls are TRBV4-1 and TRBJ1-2, with D possibly TRBD1 on 6 matching bases. The CDR3 runs 13 residues. CDR1 and CDR2 from the germline V gene are MGHRA and YSYEKL. Trimming pared 4 bases from V and 3 bases from J, leaving 9 bases between. The CDR3 DNA is TGCGCCAGCAGCCCGGGGGCTTACTATGGCTACACCTTC. This translates into CASSPGAYYGYTF.

The rearrangement links TRBV5-1 to TRBJ2-1, with D perhaps TRBD1 or TRBD2 (5 bases each). The V gene lost 7 bases and the J gene lost 3 bases, with 11 bases spanning the gap. The CDR3 extends over 13 amino acids. Germline assignment: CDR1 SGHRS and CDR2 YFSETQ. DNA of the CDR3: TGCGCCAGCGGGGGAGTAGGCTACAATGAGCAGTTCTTC. Translated, it gives CASGGVGYNEQFF.

Ten or more counts support this clone. The rearrangement uses TRBV6-5 and TRBJ2-7, with a weak D call TRBD2 (6 bases). CDR1 MNHEY and CDR2 SVGAGI come from the germline V gene. The CDR3 is 15 residues long. The germline V and J ends were trimmed by 0 bases and 3 bases, with 12 bases remaining between them. The chain's CDR3 is CASSYSAGGFYEQYF. Here the CDR3 DNA reads TGTGCCAGCAGTTACTCGGCTGGGGGGTTCTACGAGCAGTACTTC.